This TCR beta chain comes out of a study of cytomegalovirus exposure and HLA in healthy donors. Turning to the study itself: Genotyping showed roughly 76% of over 350 donors falling in the Caucasian-associated ancestry cluster.

PCR primers comprised 60 Vbeta and 13 Jbeta primers. Libraries were prepared by immunoSEQ multiplex PCR; TCRdb keeps only in-frame clonotypes and omits some of them. In total, the table holds about 130,000 clones. The sample comprised PBMCs. The sequence came from a man between 18 and 29 years old in good health and CMV-seronegative.

For the CDR3, the DNA is TGTGCCAGCAGGCTCGGGACTAGCGGGAGCTACGAGCAGTACTTC. This sequence encodes CASRLGTSGSYEQYF. The rearrangement links TRBV4-2 to TRBJ2-7, with TRBD2 matching over 14 bases. The CDR3 runs to 15 residues. Germline V CDR1 and CDR2: LGHNA, YNFKEQ. V was pared by 6 bases and J by 3 bases, with 4 bases of the junction left unmatched.